The clone carrying this T cell receptor beta chain was counted a few times. Antigen: not known. A junction end diverges from the germline sequence, so it may reflect a read error. The time point is: newly diagnosed GD, antithyroid drugs for less than 3 months. Preparation of the TCR library used RNA extracted from PBMCs. The sample originates from a study of regulatory T cells in long-lasting Graves disease. Study-wide results and limits: Whereas new patients shared 900 to 1,000 public clonotypes, persistent patients shared more, at about 3,000.

Germline-derived CDR1 and CDR2 are LGHNT and FRNRAP. CDR3 size: 14 residues. Combining iRepertoire HTBI primers with Arm-PCR of CDR3 regions, the authors built TCR beta libraries. TCRdb processed the multiplex PCR reads anew with MiXCR; each CDR3 protein has one entry. The table includes over 200,000 distinct CDR3 sequences, 18% detected once. The data were also submitted as part of a second study, on T cells in Graves' hyperthyroidism and ophthalmopathy. That work adds: The TCR CDR3 was amplified in a first-round RT-PCR using the HTBI primer set.

J is TRBJ2-1 and V is TRBV12-5; 9 nucleotides align to TRBD1. The receptor comes from a woman aged 25-40 years with Graves disease. The sample in question was peripheral blood mononuclear cells (PBMCs), obtained at new diagnosis, from a patient treated with antithyroid drugs. Written as DNA, the CDR3 is TGTTCTAGTGGGCCCGGGACAGGGCTGGATGAGCAGTTCTTC. It yields the protein CSSGPGTGLDEQFF.